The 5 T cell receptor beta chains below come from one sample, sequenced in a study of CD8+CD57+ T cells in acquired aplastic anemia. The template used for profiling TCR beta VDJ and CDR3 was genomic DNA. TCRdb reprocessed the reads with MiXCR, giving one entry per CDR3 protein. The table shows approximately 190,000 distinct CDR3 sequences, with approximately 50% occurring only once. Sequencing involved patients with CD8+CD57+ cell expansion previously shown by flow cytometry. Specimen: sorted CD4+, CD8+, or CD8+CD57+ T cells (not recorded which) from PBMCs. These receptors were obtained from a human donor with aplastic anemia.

CDR3 sequence reads: CASSAREQGLNTEAFF. In nucleotides, the CDR3 is TGTGCCAGCAGTGCTAGAGAACAGGGCCTGAACACTGAAGCTTTCTTT. V gene TRBV25-1 combines with J gene TRBJ1-1; tentative D call: TRBD1 (6 bases). The CDR3 is made up of 16 amino acids. Germline CDR1 MGHDK, CDR2 SYGVNS. Trimming left V 4 bases short and J 0 bases short, with 15 bases between.

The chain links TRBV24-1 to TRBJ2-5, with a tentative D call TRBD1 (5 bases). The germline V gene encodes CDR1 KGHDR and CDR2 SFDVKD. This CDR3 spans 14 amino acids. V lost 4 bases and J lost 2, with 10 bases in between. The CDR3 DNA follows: TGTGCCACCAGTGACACCGGACATCAAGAGACCCAGTACTTC. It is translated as CATSDTGHQETQYF.

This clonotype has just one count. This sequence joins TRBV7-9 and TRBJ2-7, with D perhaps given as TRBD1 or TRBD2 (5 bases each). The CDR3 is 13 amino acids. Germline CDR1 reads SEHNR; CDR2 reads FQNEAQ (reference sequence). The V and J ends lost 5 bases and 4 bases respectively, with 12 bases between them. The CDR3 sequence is CASSAGTRYEQYF. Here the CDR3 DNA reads TGTGCCAGCAGCGCCGGGACGCGGTACGAGCAGTACTTC.

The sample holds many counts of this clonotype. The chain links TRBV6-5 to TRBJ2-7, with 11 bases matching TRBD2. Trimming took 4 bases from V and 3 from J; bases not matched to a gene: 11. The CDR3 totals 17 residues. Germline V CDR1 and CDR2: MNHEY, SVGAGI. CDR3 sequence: CASSFSSPGLAVYEQYF. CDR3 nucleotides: TGTGCCAGCAGTTTTTCCTCGCCGGGACTAGCGGTCTACGAGCAGTACTTC.

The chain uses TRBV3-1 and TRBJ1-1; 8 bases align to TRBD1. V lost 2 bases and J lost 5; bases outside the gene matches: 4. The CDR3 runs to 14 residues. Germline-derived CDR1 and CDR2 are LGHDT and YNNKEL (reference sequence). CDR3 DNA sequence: TGTGCCAGCAGCCAACCGGACAGGGCGACTGAAGCTTTCTTT. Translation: CASSQPDRATEAFF.